This T cell receptor beta chain was documented in a study of CD8+ T cells in alopecia areata. Overall study results and limits: For lesional scalp, especially alopecia totalis/universalis, clonality was higher than in normal scalp. It was less clear whether patients shared TCRs than it was in mice, possibly because of HLA.

PBMCs served as the source from which CD4+ and CD8+ T cells were sorted. Only a few counts were recorded for this clone. Its specificity is unknown. RNA was extracted and reverse transcribed into cDNA as the sequencing template. TCRdb keeps only in-frame clones here, not all; method: immunoSEQ multiplex PCR. The table has 200,000 to 250,000 clones, roughly 57% seen once. This CDR3 spans 12 amino acids. With 7 bases removed from V and 6 bases from J, the gap between germline ends came to 11 bases. The germline gives CDR1 SNHLY, CDR2 FYNNEI. This chain links TRBV2 with TRBJ2-3; TRBD2 is a possible D gene (5 bases). The sequencing used CD4+ T cells sorted from blood, collected at week 0. The sequence came from a human donor with alopecia areata. The DNA of the CDR3 is TGTGCCAGCAAACTGGGAGTCGATACGCAGTATTTT. Translating gives CASKLGVDTQYF.